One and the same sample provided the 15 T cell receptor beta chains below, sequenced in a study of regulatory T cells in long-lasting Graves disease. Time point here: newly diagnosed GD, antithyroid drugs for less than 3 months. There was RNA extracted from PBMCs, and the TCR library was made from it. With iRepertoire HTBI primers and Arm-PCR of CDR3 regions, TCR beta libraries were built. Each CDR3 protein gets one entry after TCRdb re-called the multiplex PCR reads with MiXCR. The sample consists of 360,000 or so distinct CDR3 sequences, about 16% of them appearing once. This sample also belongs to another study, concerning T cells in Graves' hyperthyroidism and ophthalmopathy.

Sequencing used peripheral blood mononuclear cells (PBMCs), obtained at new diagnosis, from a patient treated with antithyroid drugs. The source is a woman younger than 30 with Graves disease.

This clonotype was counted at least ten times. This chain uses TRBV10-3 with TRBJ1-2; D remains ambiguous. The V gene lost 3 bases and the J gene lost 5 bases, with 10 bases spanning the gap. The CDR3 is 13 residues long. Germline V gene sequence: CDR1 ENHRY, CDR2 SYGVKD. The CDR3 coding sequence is TGTGCCATCAGTGAATCAAGTGGATATGGCTACACCTTC. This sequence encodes CAISESSGYGYTF.

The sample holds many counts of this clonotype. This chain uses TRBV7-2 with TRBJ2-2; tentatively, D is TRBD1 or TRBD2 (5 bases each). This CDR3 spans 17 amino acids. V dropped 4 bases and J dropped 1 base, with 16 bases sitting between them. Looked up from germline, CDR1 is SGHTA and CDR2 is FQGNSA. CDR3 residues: CASSSGRFLRNTGELFF. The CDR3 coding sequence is TGTGCCAGCAGCTCGGGACGGTTCCTTCGGAACACCGGGGAGCTGTTTTTT.

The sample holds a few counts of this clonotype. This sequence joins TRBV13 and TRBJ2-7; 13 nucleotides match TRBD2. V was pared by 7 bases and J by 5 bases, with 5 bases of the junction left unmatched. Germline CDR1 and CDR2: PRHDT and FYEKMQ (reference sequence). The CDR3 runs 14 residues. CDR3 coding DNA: TGTGCCAGCACTGCCGGGACTAGCGGGAACGAGCAGTACTTC. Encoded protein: CASTAGTSGNEQYF.

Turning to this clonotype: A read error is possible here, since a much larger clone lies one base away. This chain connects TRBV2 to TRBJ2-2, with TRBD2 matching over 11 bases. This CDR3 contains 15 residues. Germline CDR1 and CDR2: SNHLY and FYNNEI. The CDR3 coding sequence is TGTGCCAGCAGGCCCCGGACTAGCGGGCCCGGGGGGCTGTTTTTT. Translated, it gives CASRPRTSGPGGLFF.

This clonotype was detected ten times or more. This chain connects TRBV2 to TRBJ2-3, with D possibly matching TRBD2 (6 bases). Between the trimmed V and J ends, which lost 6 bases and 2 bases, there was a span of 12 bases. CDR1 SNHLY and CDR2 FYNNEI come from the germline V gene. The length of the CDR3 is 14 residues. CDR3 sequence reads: CASRPGADTDTQYF. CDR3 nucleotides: TGTGCCAGCAGGCCGGGAGCTGACACAGATACGCAGTATTTT.

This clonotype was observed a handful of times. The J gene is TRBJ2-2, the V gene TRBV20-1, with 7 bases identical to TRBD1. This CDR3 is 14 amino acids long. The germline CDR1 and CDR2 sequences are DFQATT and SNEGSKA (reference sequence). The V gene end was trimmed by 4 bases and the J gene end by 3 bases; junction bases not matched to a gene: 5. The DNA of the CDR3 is TGCAGTGCTAACAGGGGATCCGACACCGGGGAGCTGTTTTTT. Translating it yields CSANRGSDTGELFF.

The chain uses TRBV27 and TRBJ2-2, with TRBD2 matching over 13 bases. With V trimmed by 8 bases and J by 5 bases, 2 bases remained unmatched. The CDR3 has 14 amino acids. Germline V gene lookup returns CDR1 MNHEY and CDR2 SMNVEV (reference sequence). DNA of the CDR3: TGTGCCAGCGGACTAGCGGGGGATACCGGGGAGCTGTTTTTT. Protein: CASGLAGDTGELFF.

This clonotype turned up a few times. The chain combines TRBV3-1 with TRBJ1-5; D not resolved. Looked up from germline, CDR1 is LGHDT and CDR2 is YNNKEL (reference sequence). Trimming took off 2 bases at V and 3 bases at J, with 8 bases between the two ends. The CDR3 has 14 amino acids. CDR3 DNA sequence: TGTGCCAGCAGCCAATCCCAGACCAATCAGCCCCAGCATTTT. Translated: CASSQSQTNQPQHF. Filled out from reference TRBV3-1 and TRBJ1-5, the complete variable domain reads DTAVSQTPKYLVTQMGNDKSIKCEQNLGHDTMYWYKQDSKKFLKIMFSYNNKELIINETVPNRFSPKSPDKAHLNLHINSLELGDSAVYFCASSQSQTNQPQHFGDGTRLSIL.

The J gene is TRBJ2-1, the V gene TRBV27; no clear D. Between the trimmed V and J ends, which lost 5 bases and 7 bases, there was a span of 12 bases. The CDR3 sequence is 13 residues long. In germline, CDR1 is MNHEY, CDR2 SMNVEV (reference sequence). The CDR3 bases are TGTGCCAGCAGTCTGCACGCCTCTAATGAGCAGTTCTTC. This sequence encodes CASSLHASNEQFF.

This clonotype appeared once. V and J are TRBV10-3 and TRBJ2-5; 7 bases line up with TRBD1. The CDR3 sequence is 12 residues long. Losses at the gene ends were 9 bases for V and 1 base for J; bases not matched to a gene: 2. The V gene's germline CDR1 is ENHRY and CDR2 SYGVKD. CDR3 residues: CAIGTAQETQYF. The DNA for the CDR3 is TGTGCCATAGGGACAGCCCAAGAGACCCAGTACTTC.

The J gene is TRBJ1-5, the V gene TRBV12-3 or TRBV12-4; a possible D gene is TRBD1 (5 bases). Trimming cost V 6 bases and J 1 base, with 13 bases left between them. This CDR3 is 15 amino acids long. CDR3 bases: TGTGCCAGCAGCCTACAGGCTTCGAGCAATCAGCCCCAGCATTTT. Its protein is CASSLQASSNQPQHF.

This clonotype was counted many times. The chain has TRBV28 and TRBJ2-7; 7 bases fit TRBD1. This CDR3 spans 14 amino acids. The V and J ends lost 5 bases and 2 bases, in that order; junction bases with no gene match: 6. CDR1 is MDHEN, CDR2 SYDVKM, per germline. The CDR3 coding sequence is TGTGCCAGCAGTACAGGGGCCGCCCCCTACGAGCAGTACTTC. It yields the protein CASSTGAAPYEQYF.

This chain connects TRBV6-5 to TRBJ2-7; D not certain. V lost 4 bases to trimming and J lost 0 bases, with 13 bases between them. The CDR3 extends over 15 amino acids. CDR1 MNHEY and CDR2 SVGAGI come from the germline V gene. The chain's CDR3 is CASSSPTLSSYEQYF. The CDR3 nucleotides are TGTGCCAGCAGTTCCCCTACCCTAAGCTCCTACGAGCAGTACTTC.

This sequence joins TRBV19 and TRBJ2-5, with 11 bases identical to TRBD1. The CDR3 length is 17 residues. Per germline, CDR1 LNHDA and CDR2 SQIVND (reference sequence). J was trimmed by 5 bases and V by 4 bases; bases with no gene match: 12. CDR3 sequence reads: CASSTGTGGNPSETQYF. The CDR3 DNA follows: TGTGCCAGTAGTACAGGGACAGGGGGAAACCCGTCCGAGACCCAGTACTTC.

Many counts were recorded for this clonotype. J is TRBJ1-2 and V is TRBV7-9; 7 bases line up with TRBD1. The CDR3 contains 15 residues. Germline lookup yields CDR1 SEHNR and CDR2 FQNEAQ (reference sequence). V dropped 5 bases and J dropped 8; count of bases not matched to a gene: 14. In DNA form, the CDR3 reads TGTGCCAGCAGCCCGAGGGCAACAGGGGACGAGGGCTACACCTTC. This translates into CASSPRATGDEGYTF.